This record looks at one T cell receptor beta chain sequence and its context. The method was immunoSEQ multiplex PCR; TCRdb's version includes in-frame clones alone and lacks a portion of them. This sample carries 950,000 to 1,100,000 clones, about 80% of them seen once, and the ten largest clones take 0.55% to 0.7%. The germline V and J ends were trimmed by 4 bases and 5 bases, with 9 bases remaining between them. The V gene's germline CDR1 is SNHLY and CDR2 FYNNEI. CDR3 length equals 13 residues. The data stem from a study of shared clonotypes between healthy human individuals. The clonotype comes from a man between 18 and 29 years old in good health. Some clones in this sample may be carry-over from other donors' samples. Sequenced input: memory CD4+ T cells from PBMCs. The subset here: CD45RA-negative fraction. This rearrangement joins TRBV2 to TRBJ1-5; no firm D call. The CDR3 DNA reads as TGTGCCAGCAGTGGAGAGAGCGATCAGCCCCAGCATTTT. Amino acid sequence: CASSGESDQPQHF.